This T cell receptor (beta chain) emerged from a study of blood T cell repertoires in COVID-19. Note on this clone: This sample also contains other DNA sequences that code for the same CDR3.

V lost 1 base and J 2 bases, leaving 6 bases between the germline ends. This CDR3 is 13 amino acids long. Looked up from germline, CDR1 is SEHNR and CDR2 is FQNEAQ (reference sequence). The protocol was immunoSEQ multiplex PCR, while the TCRdb copy is restricted to in-frame clones and leaves out a portion. The sample shows about 160,000 clones, around 84% of them seen only once. The chain recombines TRBV7-9 with TRBJ2-7; D might be TRBD1 (6 bases). This TCR was recovered from a woman in her forties or fifties who had recovered from COVID-19. The sequenced material came from PBMCs or T cells enriched from blood (not recorded which). CDR3 in amino acids: CASSLGTAYEQYF. The CDR3 coding sequence is TGTGCCAGCAGCTTAGGGACAGCCTACGAGCAGTACTTC.